These T cell receptor beta chains were read from a single sample in a study of blood T cell repertoires in COVID-19. Libraries were prepared by immunoSEQ multiplex PCR; TCRdb keeps only in-frame clonotypes and omits some of them. This table has tens of thousands of clones, 88% appearing once. The sample was peripheral blood. The receptors originated from a human donor in a cohort sampled during active COVID-19. Each CDR3 is given with its conserved first and last residue. The D gene is left open where the match is weak. Expanded clones get a size class; other rows say once, few or many, or leave the size out.

>-|few|TRBJ2-7|TRBV5-1
CASSLERAYEQYF
TGCGCCAGCAGCTTGGAGCGGGCCTACGAGCAGTACTTC
>-|once|TRBJ2-2|TRBV24-1
CATSDSARGRGDFFRELFF
TGTGCCACCAGTGACTCCGCCCGAGGGAGGGGGGATTTTTTCAGGGAGCTGTTTTTT
>-|-|TRBJ1-5|TRBV3-1/TRBV3-2
CASSQARDSNQPQHF
TGTGCCAGCAGCCAAGCAAGAGATAGCAATCAGCCCCAGCATTTT
>-|once|TRBJ1-3|TRBV3-1/TRBV3-2
CASSQDRSGNTIYF
TGTGCCAGCAGCCAAGACCGCTCTGGAAACACCATATATTTT
>-|few|TRBJ2-2|TRBV11-2
CASSLTNTGELFF
TGTGCCAGCAGCTTGACAAACACCGGGGAGCTGTTTTTT
>TRBD1|-|TRBJ1-2|TRBV7-3
CASSPQGGYGYTF
TGTGCCAGCAGCCCCCAGGGGGGCTATGGCTACACCTTC
>-|-|TRBJ1-2|TRBV18
CASSPRHDDGYTF
TGTGCCAGCTCACCACGACATGACGATGGCTACACCTTC
>-|-|TRBJ1-4|TRBV28
CASSSPAQGNEKLFF
TGTGCCAGCAGTTCCCCCGCGCAGGGTAATGAAAAACTGTTTTTT
>TRBD1|-|TRBJ2-3|TRBV5-4
CASSLDQGAPTDTQYF
TGTGCCAGCAGCTTGGACCAGGGGGCCCCCACAGATACGCAGTATTTT
>-|-|TRBJ2-1|TRBV30
CAWSAPLKGPYNEQFF
TGTGCCTGGAGTGCCCCGCTCAAGGGGCCCTACAATGAGCAGTTCTTC
>-|-|TRBJ2-7|TRBV21-1
CASSKEQNILYEQYF
TGTGCCAGCAGCAAAGAGCAAAATATTCTCTACGAGCAGTACTTC
>-|-|TRBJ2-2|TRBV19
CASSIGQSNTGELFF
TGTGCCAGTAGTATCGGACAGTCGAACACCGGGGAGCTGTTTTTT
>TRBD1|-|TRBJ1-6|TRBV27
CASSAPGQGNSPLHF
TGTGCCAGCAGTGCTCCGGGACAGGGAAATTCACCCCTCCACTTT
>TRBD1|-|TRBJ2-3|TRBV19
CASSKDRGLTDTQYF
TGTGCCAGTAGTAAGGACAGGGGGCTCACAGATACGCAGTATTTT
>TRBD2|-|TRBJ2-5|TRBV4-1
CASSQRSSGGFKETQYF
TGCGCCAGCAGCCAAAGGTCTAGCGGGGGTTTTAAAGAGACCCAGTACTTC
>-|-|TRBJ2-2|TRBV18
CASSPAEGRATGELFF
TGTGCCAGCTCACCAGCCGAGGGTAGGGCCACCGGGGAGCTGTTTTTT
>-|-|TRBJ2-1|TRBV4-3
CASSQAQGLSEQFF
TGCGCCAGCAGCCAAGCCCAGGGACTCAGTGAGCAGTTCTTC
>-|few|TRBJ2-7|TRBV25-1
CASSMQGRINEQYF
TGTGCCAGCAGTATGCAGGGGAGAATCAACGAGCAGTACTTC
>-|few|TRBJ2-7|TRBV11-3
CASSSGLGGQYF
TGTGCCAGCAGCTCAGGACTCGGGGGGCAGTACTTC
>-|-|TRBJ2-2|TRBV14
CASSQVQGNTGELFF
TGTGCCAGCAGCCAAGTACAGGGGAACACCGGGGAGCTGTTTTTT
>TRBD2|-|TRBJ2-2|TRBV24-1
CATSDPWGGGLAGTNTGELFF
TGTGCCACCAGTGACCCCTGGGGGGGCGGCCTAGCGGGGACGAACACCGGGGAGCTGTTTTTT
>TRBD2|-|TRBJ2-3|TRBV5-1
CASSFTSGSVDTQYF
TGCGCCAGCAGCTTCACTAGCGGGAGCGTAGATACGCAGTATTTT
>-|once|TRBJ1-5|TRBV4-1
CASTSRWTANQPQHF
TGCGCCAGCACCTCAAGATGGACAGCTAATCAGCCCCAGCATTTT
>-|-|TRBJ1-5|TRBV19
CASSIKGDGNQPQHF
TGTGCCAGTAGTATAAAGGGGGACGGCAATCAGCCCCAGCATTTT
>-|-|TRBJ2-1|TRBV6-5
CASRRTNYNEQFF
TGTGCCAGCAGAAGGACTAACTACAATGAGCAGTTCTTC
>-|few|TRBJ2-1|TRBV9
CASSVADRSNNEQFF
TGTGCCAGCAGCGTAGCCGACAGGTCCAACAATGAGCAGTTCTTC
>-|-|TRBJ1-1|TRBV3-1/TRBV3-2
CASKGSGQNTEAFF
TGTGCCAGCAAAGGGAGCGGCCAGAACACTGAAGCTTTCTTT
>TRBD2|-|TRBJ2-7|TRBV11-2
CASSQIELAGVYEQYF
TGTGCCAGCAGCCAAATAGAATTAGCGGGAGTGTACGAGCAGTACTTC
>TRBD1|-|TRBJ1-5|TRBV19
CASSRQGAGGNQPQHF
TGTGCCAGTTCGAGACAGGGGGCAGGAGGAAATCAGCCCCAGCATTTT
>-|-|TRBJ1-6|TRBV7-2
CASSSRQATNSPLHF
TGTGCCAGCAGCAGTCGACAGGCAACTAATTCACCCCTCCACTTT
>-|-|TRBJ1-1|TRBV10-3
CAISERDKNTEAFF
TGTGCCATCAGTGAAAGGGACAAGAACACTGAAGCTTTCTTT
>TRBD1|-|TRBJ1-2|TRBV5-1
CASSLATGQGGGYTF
TGCGCCAGCAGCTTGGCGACGGGACAGGGCGGTGGCTACACCTTC
>TRBD1|few|TRBJ2-5|TRBV27
CASSLQGAQETQYF
TGTGCCAGCAGTTTACAGGGGGCCCAAGAGACCCAGTACTTC
>-|-|TRBJ1-1|TRBV9
CASSAGTEAFF
TGTGCCAGCAGCGCGGGAACTGAAGCTTTCTTT
>-|few|TRBJ1-1|TRBV14
CASSHPPGHEAFF
TGTGCCAGCAGCCACCCCCCAGGACACGAAGCTTTCTTT
>-|-|TRBJ2-2|TRBV9
CASSVAQGPPGELFF
TGTGCCAGCAGCGTAGCCCAGGGTCCTCCCGGGGAGCTGTTTTTT